The source of this T cell receptor beta chain is a study of neurological immune-mediated disorders (dated by TCRdb to between 2018 and 2021). For the wider study: Peripheral blood TCR-beta repertoires from patients with HTLV-I-associated myelopathy (HAM/TSP), patients with multiple sclerosis, and healthy controls were compared in the study using UMI-based sequencing. Alongside PBMC samples, the set of 106 TCR-beta libraries contained longitudinal samples, technical triplicates, and paired CD4+ and CD8+ T-cell subsets that had been sorted. Technical triplicate libraries were sequenced so that the variability in frequency of each individual clone could be precisely calculated. The cohort was made up of about 66 subjects, consisting of some 15 HAM/TSP patients, 35 or so multiple sclerosis patients and about 20 healthy controls. Broader findings and caveats from the paper: Expanded clones from different subjects shared no identical CDR3 amino acid sequences, which suggests that TCR-beta repertoires were private in all groups. TCR clonal expansion was greatest in HAM/TSP patients and smallest in MS patients, who ranked below even healthy controls.

The time point label, read with the paper, signifies: technical triplicate 3. Unsorted PBMC libraries were generated from 2 million PBMCs stored in RNAlater at -80 °C until RNA extraction. PBMCs were separated from peripheral blood using Ficoll-Hypaque density gradient centrifugation and then cryopreserved in liquid nitrogen. The CDR3 runs 14 residues from the cysteine to the phenylalanine. The sequence is cut down to CDR3 DNA, 42 bases in frame from base 1. For CDR1 and CDR2, the germline V gene (reference sequence) lists DFQATT and SNEGSKA. Relative to germline, V is 4 bases shorter and J is 4 bases shorter, with 15 bases between their ends. This clonotype has at least ten counts. It has no known antigen specificity. Within one base of it there is no much larger clone, and no base qualities were kept. To synthesize cDNA, template-switch 5'RACE was performed with a primer carrying a 10-nucleotide random unique molecular identifier so that each TCR transcript was tagged. Every sequencing run yielded over 180 million TCR-beta sequences covering 15-18 subjects. Total RNA was extracted with the RNeasy kit. The KAPA Real-time Library Amplification kit was used to amplify TCR-beta VDJ regions with primers for the TCR constant region and the 5'RACE anchor. A first PCR added sample indexes and Illumina adaptors, after which a second PCR increased the library yield. After Ampure bead purification, the TCR product of roughly 650 bp was size-selected on a 2% E-gel SizeSelection system. Before pooling, library quality was assessed on a Bioanalyzer, concentration was determined with Qubit, and library quantification was performed with the Kapa Library Quantification kit. An Illumina HiSeq 2500 was used to sequence the libraries paired-end at 2 x 150 bp. To increase sequence diversity, roughly 24-31% phiX was spiked into each library pool. The study's processing was this. Quality-filtered reads were processed with the UMI-based MiGEC pipeline, which removed over 75% of raw TCR sequences during error correction. IMGT germline references were used for alignment of VDJ genes, and clonotypes were defined by a unique CDR3 amino acid sequence together with V-J genes. VDJtools evaluated clonal expansion, Shannon diversity and CDR3 relatedness (CalcPairwiseDistances, ClusterSamples); CLCbio workbench built phylogenetic trees. A clone was classed as expanded if it had 8 or more unique UMIs, a cutoff based on coefficient-of-variation modelling across technical triplicates. TCRdb took the public reads, trimmed them with fastp at Q25, ran MiXCR for clone calling and kept in-frame beta chains. Each CDR3 protein appears once, grouped with its most common genes and DNA. These V and J calls derive from TCRdb rather than the authors' analysis. The sample contains some 48,000 distinct CDR3 sequences, around a fifth of them found a single time. More than 4% of the sample belongs to the ten largest clones.

The chain employs TRBV20-1 and TRBJ2-3; the D segment could be TRBD2, given 5 matching bases. This sequence originates from a man aged 55 to 70 with HTLV-1-associated myelopathy (HAM/TSP). What was sequenced was PBMCs. The DNA reads TGCAGTGCTAAAGCCGTAGAGGAGGCAGATACGCAGTATTTT. Its translation reads: CSAKAVEEADTQYF.